Presented here are 14 T cell receptor beta chains from one specimen sequenced in a study of shared clonotypes between healthy human individuals. Clones were read by immunoSEQ multiplex PCR, and TCRdb kept only the in-frame ones, dropping some. The sample yields more than 2,000,000 clones, more than 80% seen once. The sample consisted of naive CD4+ T cells from PBMCs. Subset indicated: CD45RA+ positively selected. These receptors all come from a young man in good health. Some clones in this sample may be carry-over from other donors' samples.

This chain uses TRBV5-6 with TRBJ1-2; 10 bases are a match to TRBD1. V gave up 0 bases and J gave up 5 bases; unmatched junction bases: 4. Germline lookup yields CDR1 SGHDT and CDR2 YYEEEE. The CDR3 has 15 residues. CDR3 amino acids: CASSLAGTGEYGYTF. DNA for the CDR3: TGTGCCAGCAGCTTGGCCGGGACAGGGGAGTATGGCTACACCTTC.

The CDR3 DNA reads as TGTGCCAGCAGTTGGACAGGGAACTATGGCTACACCTTC. Protein sequence: CASSWTGNYGYTF. This chain uses TRBV27 with TRBJ1-2; TRBD1 matches 8 bases. V was clipped by 4 bases and J by 2 bases; unmatched bases: 0. This CDR3 comprises 13 residues. CDR1 is MNHEY, CDR2 SMNVEV, per germline (reference sequence).

The chain has TRBV9 and TRBJ1-1; D is undetermined. The CDR3 covers 11 residues. V dropped 3 bases and J dropped 3 bases, with 3 bases sitting between them. CDR1 is SGDLS, CDR2 YYNGEE, per germline. The CDR3 reads CASSADTEAFF. CDR3 bases: TGTGCCAGCAGCGCTGACACTGAAGCTTTCTTT.

The chain is built from TRBV2 and TRBJ2-1, with a weak D call TRBD2 (5 bases). The germline V gene has CDR1 SNHLY and CDR2 FYNNEI. CDR3 size: 13 residues. Between the trimmed V and J ends, which lost 4 bases and 7 bases, there was a span of 11 bases. CDR3 loop: CASSGTHLNEQFF. CDR3 in DNA: TGTGCCAGCAGTGGGACTCATTTAAATGAGCAGTTCTTC.

The V gene is TRBV6-4, the J gene TRBJ1-5; D uncertain. The CDR3 contains 14 residues. Between the trimmed V and J ends, which lost 3 bases and 2 bases, there was a span of 8 bases. The V gene's germline CDR1 is MRHNA and CDR2 SNTAGT. The CDR3 DNA is TGTGCCAGCAGTGAAGCCGGGGGCAATCAGCCCCAGCATTTT. This codes for CASSEAGGNQPQHF.

Comments on this clone: The sample has other DNA sequences that encode this CDR3 too. This chain links TRBV25-1 with TRBJ2-5; D gene unclear. CDR1 and CDR2 from the germline V gene are MGHDK and SYGVNS. The CDR3 consists of 11 residues. Trimming left V 3 bases short and J 5 bases short, with 4 bases between. CDR3 bases: TGTGCCAGCAGTGAGTCGGAGACCCAGTACTTC. Its translation is CASSESETQYF.

Concerning this clone itself: Other DNA sequences in the same sample also yield this CDR3. The V and J genes are TRBV6-5 and TRBJ2-1; 11 nucleotides align to TRBD1. From germline, CDR1 is MNHEY and CDR2 SVGAGI. Trimming took 6 bases from V and 1 from J; bases not matched to a gene: 2. This CDR3 spans 15 amino acids. In nucleotides, the CDR3 is TGTGCCAGCAGGGGGACAGGGGGTTCCTACAATGAGCAGTTCTTC. This encodes CASRGTGGSYNEQFF.

V gene TRBV7-3 combines with J gene TRBJ2-1; D not resolved. V lost 3 bases and J lost 6, with 9 bases in between. The V gene's germline CDR1 is SGHTA and CDR2 FQGTGA. The CDR3 spans 13 residues. In nucleotides, the CDR3 is TGTGCCAGCAGCTTGTCCCAACCCAATGAGCAGTTCTTC. Translated: CASSLSQPNEQFF.

A remark on this clone: Other DNA sequences from this sample encode an identical CDR3 as well. The V gene is TRBV27, the J gene TRBJ1-2; 8 nucleotides line up with TRBD1. CDR1 MNHEY and CDR2 SMNVEV come from the germline V gene (reference sequence). This CDR3 comprises 14 residues. V gave up 3 bases and J gave up 4 bases; unmatched junction bases: 4. The CDR3 sequence: CASSLSGGGYGYTF. The CDR3 DNA follows: TGTGCCAGCAGTTTGTCAGGGGGCGGCTATGGCTACACCTTC.

Remarks on this clone: The identical CDR3 is also encoded by other nucleotide sequences in the sample. The rearrangement joins TRBV9 to TRBJ2-7; 10 bases fit TRBD2. The CDR3 has 15 amino acids. From germline, CDR1 is SGDLS and CDR2 YYNGEE. Unmatched junction bases numbered 5, after V lost 3 bases and J lost 2 bases. The DNA for the CDR3 is TGTGCCAGCAGCGGCGGACTAGCGGAGGCCTACGAGCAGTACTTC. Amino acid sequence: CASSGGLAEAYEQYF.

To note about this clone: This sample also contains other DNA sequences that code for the same CDR3. This chain links TRBV11-2 with TRBJ2-7; maybe TRBD2 (6 bases). Germline CDR1 and CDR2: SGHAT and FQNNGV. The CDR3 contains 14 residues. V was cut by 1 base and J by 1 base, with 8 bases left in between. The CDR3 DNA sequence: TGTGCCAGCAGCTTAGTCCGGGGGTCCTACGAGCAGTACTTC. Residues: CASSLVRGSYEQYF.

The rearrangement links TRBV15 to TRBJ2-6; a possible D gene is TRBD1 (6 bases). CDR3 length equals 15 residues. Germline values: CDR1 LNHNV, CDR2 YYDKDF (reference sequence). The V and J ends lost 5 bases and 4 bases respectively, with 12 bases between them. Here the CDR3 reads CATSRIDRGANVLTF. The CDR3 DNA sequence: TGTGCCACCAGCCGAATCGACAGGGGGGCCAACGTCCTGACTTTC. The full variable domain, completed using reference TRBV15 and TRBJ2-6, is DAMVIQNPRYQVTQFGKPVTLSCSQTLNHNVMYWYQQKSSQAPKLLFHYYDKDFNNEADTPDNFQSRRPNTSFCFLDIRSPGLGDTAMYLCATSRIDRGANVLTFGAGSRLTVL.

This clone was observed a single time. V is TRBV18 and J is TRBJ1-2, with D perhaps TRBD1 (5 bases). The ends were cut back, 6 bases at V and 6 bases at J, with 14 bases in the middle. This CDR3 is built from 13 residues. Germline CDR1 KGHSH, CDR2 LQKENI. This CDR3 reads CASSPRQPDGYTF. Written as DNA, the CDR3 is TGTGCCAGCTCTCCCAGACAGCCGGATGGCTACACCTTC.

V usage is TRBV5-5 and J usage is TRBJ2-3; 13 nucleotides match TRBD2. Trimming cost V 2 bases and J 8 bases; bases outside gene matches: 5. This CDR3 is 15 amino acids long. Germline V lookup: CDR1 SGHKS, CDR2 YYEKEE (reference sequence). CDR3 DNA: TGTGCCAGCAGCTTAGGGACTAGCGGGATCGGTACGCAGTATTTT. The encoded protein is CASSLGTSGIGTQYF.